Below, 20 T cell receptor beta chains from the same sample are listed, as sequenced in a study of CD8 T cells in Susac syndrome. cDNA came from 0.5 to 1 ug RNA primed by random hexamers. MiXCR, applied by TCRdb to the immunoSEQ multiplex PCR reads, yields one record per CDR3 protein. The sample has 120,000 to 150,000 distinct CDR3 sequences, roughly 94% seen once. The specimen was CD4+ T cells from PBMCs. Source of these receptors: a human donor in good health.

The V gene is TRBV20-1, the J gene TRBJ1-1; no clear D gene. V was cut by 0 bases and J by 8 bases, with 10 bases left in between. Per germline, CDR1 DFQATT and CDR2 SNEGSKA (reference sequence). The CDR3 contains 12 residues. CDR3 bases: TGCAGTGCTAGAGATTTAACAGAAGAAGCTTTCTTT. Protein product: CSARDLTEEAFF.

CDR3 nucleotides: TGCGCCAGCAGCTTAACCACCACCAGGGTAGCCAAAAACATTCAGTACTTC. This encodes CASSLTTTRVAKNIQYF. The chain links TRBV5-1 to TRBJ2-4, with D perhaps TRBD1 (5 bases). Trimming cost V 2 bases and J 0 bases, with 15 bases left between them. CDR1 and CDR2 (germline): SGHRS, YFSETQ. The CDR3 contains 17 residues.

The chain employs TRBV30 and TRBJ1-1; 9 bases align to TRBD1. Germline-derived CDR1 and CDR2 are GTSNPN and SVGIG (reference sequence). Trimming removed 7 bases from V and 1 base from J; junction bases left unmatched: 7. This CDR3 has 14 residues. The DNA of the CDR3 is TGTGCCTTACGAGCGGGACAGGGGAACACTGAAGCTTTCTTT. It is translated as CALRAGQGNTEAFF.

This chain links TRBV6-2 or TRBV6-3 with TRBJ1-5, with D possibly TRBD1 on 5 matching bases. This CDR3 spans 14 amino acids. V shed 3 bases and J shed 2 bases, with 8 bases lying between them. Germline V gives CDR1 MNHEY, CDR2 SVGEGT. In DNA, the CDR3 is TGTGCCAGCAGTTATATAGGGGGCAATCAGCCCCAGCATTTT. Translated: CASSYIGGNQPQHF.

V gene TRBV29-1 combines with J gene TRBJ1-4; no clear D. The V and J ends lost 5 bases and 5 bases respectively, with 12 bases between them. Germline assignment: CDR1 SQVTM and CDR2 ANQGSEA. The CDR3 sequence is 13 residues long. CDR3 sequence reads: CSVSGRSNEKLFF. In nucleotides, the CDR3 is TGCAGCGTTTCTGGACGGAGCAATGAAAAACTGTTTTTT.

This sequence joins TRBV3-1 and TRBJ2-3; weak D call: TRBD2 (5 bases). V shed 1 base and J shed 2 bases, with 13 bases lying between them. The CDR3 loop spans 16 amino acids. Germline V gene sequence: CDR1 LGHDT, CDR2 YNNKEL (reference sequence). The CDR3 protein is CASSQGLGLYTDTQYF. In nucleotides, the CDR3 is TGTGCCAGCAGCCAAGGTTTAGGACTTTACACAGATACGCAGTATTTT.

The chain joins TRBV7-9 to TRBJ2-1; 7 bases align to TRBD2. Germline-derived CDR1 and CDR2 are SEHNR and FQNEAQ (reference sequence). CDR3 length: 15 amino acids. J lost 5 bases, V lost 5 bases, and 9 bases had no gene match. For the CDR3, the DNA is TGTGCCAGCAGCCCAGCGGGGAGTCAGAACAATGAGCAGTTCTTC. Translation gives CASSPAGSQNNEQFF.

The chain carries TRBV7-8 and TRBJ1-4; the match to TRBD1 covers 8 bases. The CDR3 has 16 residues. The V gene end was trimmed by 2 bases and the J gene end by 1 base; junction bases not matched to a gene: 3. The V gene's germline CDR1 is SGHVS and CDR2 FQNEAQ. In nucleotides, the CDR3 is TGTGCCAGCAGCTTATCCGGACAGGGAACTAATGAAAAACTGTTTTTT. Encoded protein: CASSLSGQGTNEKLFF.

The chain is built from TRBV20-1 and TRBJ2-1; 15 positions match TRBD2. The CDR3 contains 17 residues. CDR1 is DFQATT, CDR2 SNEGSKA, per germline (reference sequence). V lost 6 bases, J lost 0 bases, and 6 bases stayed unmatched. In nucleotides, the CDR3 is TGCAGTGCGTGGACTAGCGGGAGGGTATTCTCCTACAATGAGCAGTTCTTC. Its translation is CSAWTSGRVFSYNEQFF.

The chain has TRBV11-3 and TRBJ1-1; the match to TRBD1 covers 9 bases. Germline V CDR1 and CDR2: SGHNT, YENEEA. The V segment lost 5 bases and the J segment 1 base; nucleotides outside the gene matches: 5. This CDR3 has 15 residues. The CDR3 protein is CASSNPGQGNTEAFF. The CDR3 DNA follows: TGTGCCAGCAGCAACCCGGGACAGGGGAACACTGAAGCTTTCTTT. Full variable domain (missing parts from reference TRBV11-3 and TRBJ1-1): EAGVVQSPRYKIIEKKQPVAFWCNPISGHNTLYWYLQNLGQGPELLIRYENEEAVDDSQLPKDRFSAERLKGVDSTLKIQPAELGDSAVYLCASSNPGQGNTEAFFGQGTRLTVV.

The chain employs TRBV7-3 and TRBJ1-1, with unresolved D. V dropped 4 bases and J dropped 3 bases, with 9 bases sitting between them. CDR3 length equals 13 residues. The V gene's germline CDR1 is SGHTA and CDR2 FQGTGA. Here the CDR3 reads CASSSFLDTEAFF. CDR3 nucleotides: TGTGCCAGCAGCTCTTTCCTCGACACTGAAGCTTTCTTT.

The V and J genes are TRBV7-9 and TRBJ2-7, with 8 bases aligning to TRBD2. CDR3 size: 15 residues. V lost 5 bases, J lost 6 bases, and 12 bases stayed unmatched. CDR1 is SEHNR, CDR2 FQNEAQ, per germline (reference sequence). The CDR3 spells CASSPVGAGESEQYF. Here the CDR3 DNA reads TGTGCCAGCAGCCCCGTCGGAGCGGGAGAGAGCGAGCAGTACTTC.

This chain joins TRBV3-1 and TRBJ1-1; TRBD1 is a possible D gene (5 bases). Germline CDR1 LGHDT, CDR2 YNNKEL (reference sequence). This CDR3 region has 14 residues. Between the trimmed V and J ends, which lost 0 bases and 4 bases, there was a span of 9 bases. In nucleotides, the CDR3 is TGTGCCAGCAGCCAAGACAGGGTGGGCACTGAAGCTTTCTTT. It is translated as CASSQDRVGTEAFF.

The chain links TRBV2 to TRBJ2-7; 8 bases map to TRBD2. From germline, CDR1 is SNHLY and CDR2 FYNNEI. V lost 7 bases, J lost 2 bases, and 7 bases stayed unmatched. The CDR3 contains 14 residues. The CDR3 nucleotides are TGTGCCAGCACCCTCCGGGGGGGGGCCTACGAGCAGTACTTC. Translation gives CASTLRGGAYEQYF.

This clonotype is a singleton in its sample. The chain recombines TRBV5-4 with TRBJ1-4; unclear D gene. V lost 4 bases, J lost 6 bases, and 16 bases lay in between. Germline V lookup: CDR1 SGHNT, CDR2 YYREEE (reference sequence). The CDR3 is 15 residues long. This chain's CDR3 is CASSRAGPGDEKLFF. CDR3 DNA: TGTGCCAGCAGCAGGGCCGGTCCCGGGGATGAAAAACTGTTTTTT. Drawing the rest from reference TRBV5-4 and TRBJ1-4, the complete variable domain is ETGVTQSPTHLIKTRGQQVTLRCSSQSGHNTVSWYQQALGQGPQFIFQYYREEENGRGNFPPRFSGLQFPNYSSELNVNALELDDSALYLCASSRAGPGDEKLFFGSGTQLSVL.

The rearrangement links TRBV2 to TRBJ2-5; D is undetermined. V was trimmed by 8 bases and J by 1 base, leaving 14 bases between them. The CDR3 is 14 residues long. Germline V CDR1 and CDR2: SNHLY, FYNNEI. CDR3 coding DNA: TGTGCCAGCGTCCCCCAGCCGAGCCAAGAGACCCAGTACTTC. It translates to CASVPQPSQETQYF.

The V and J genes are TRBV25-1 and TRBJ2-7; D is perhaps TRBD2 (6 bases). The CDR3 is 13 amino acids. The germline CDR1 and CDR2 sequences are MGHDK and SYGVNS. V was clipped by 1 base and J by 3 bases, with 7 bases between them. This chain's CDR3 is CASSESEGYEQYF. The CDR3 DNA sequence: TGTGCCAGCAGTGAATCGGAGGGCTACGAGCAGTACTTC.

The rearrangement links TRBV7-2 to TRBJ2-3, with TRBD2 matching over 9 bases. The length of the CDR3 is 15 residues. Germline V gene data show CDR1 as SGHTA and CDR2 as FQGNSA. With V trimmed by 2 bases and J by 8 bases, 8 bases remained unmatched. CDR3 coding DNA: TGTGCCAGCAGCTTAATCCTAGCGGGACGGGGTACGCAGTATTTT. It codes for CASSLILAGRGTQYF.

The chain couples TRBV20-1 to TRBJ2-1, with a possible D match to TRBD2 (5 bases). Trimming took off 0 bases at V and 1 base at J, with 13 bases between the two ends. Germline-derived CDR1 and CDR2 are DFQATT and SNEGSKA (reference sequence). The CDR3 spans 16 residues. The chain's CDR3 is CSARDLTGRSYNEQFF. CDR3 nucleotides: TGCAGTGCTAGAGATCTGACGGGAAGGTCCTACAATGAGCAGTTCTTC.

This sequence joins TRBV19 and TRBJ2-5; no firm D call. Germline V gene sequence: CDR1 LNHDA, CDR2 SQIVND (reference sequence). V was trimmed by 1 base and J by 5 bases, leaving 8 bases between them. The CDR3 spans 13 residues. CDR3: CASSIGREETQYF. CDR3 coding DNA: TGTGCCAGTAGTATAGGCAGAGAGGAGACCCAGTACTTC.